The 27 T cell receptor beta chains below come from one sample, sequenced in a study of blood T cell repertoires in COVID-19. Sequenced by immunoSEQ multiplex PCR; TCRdb stores in-frame clones only, minus some. The table has approximately 140,000 clones, approximately 90% seen once; the top ten hold about 4%. Material for sequencing was peripheral blood. Receptors originate from an older woman with active or convalescent COVID-19.

V and J are TRBV19 and TRBJ1-1; the D gene is possibly TRBD1 (5 bases). The CDR3 extends over 15 amino acids. Germline values: CDR1 LNHDA, CDR2 SQIVND (reference sequence). V was trimmed by 1 base and J by 2 bases, leaving 11 bases between them. The CDR3 region has the DNA TGTGCCAGTAGTATAGGCCAGGGTCAAAACACTGAAGCTTTCTTT. Amino acid sequence: CASSIGQGQNTEAFF.

The rearrangement uses TRBV7-2 and TRBJ1-2; 7 nucleotides align to TRBD1. Per germline, CDR1 SGHTA and CDR2 FQGNSA. CDR3 length: 17 amino acids. V gave up 2 bases and J gave up 1 base; unmatched junction bases: 10. DNA for the CDR3: TGTGCCAGCAGCTTAAACAGGGGCGAACAATTTAACTATGGCTACACCTTC. Its translation: CASSLNRGEQFNYGYTF. Supplemented by reference TRBV7-2 and TRBJ1-2, the full variable domain reads GAGVSQSPSNKVTEKGKDVELRCDPISGHTALYWYRQSLGQGLEFLIYFQGNSAPDKSGLPSDRFSAERTGGSVSTLTIQRTQQEDSAVYLCASSLNRGEQFNYGYTFGSGTRLTVV.

The chain links TRBV12-5 to TRBJ2-2; TRBD1 agrees at 8 bases. This CDR3 comprises 16 residues. V was clipped by 6 bases and J by 1 base; unmatched bases: 7. The germline gives CDR1 LGHNT, CDR2 FRNRAP. CDR3 sequence: CASGSRGLQNTGELFF. In DNA, the CDR3 is TGTGCTAGTGGCTCCAGGGGGCTCCAGAACACCGGGGAGCTGTTTTTT.

The chain carries TRBV11-2 and TRBJ2-7, with TRBD1 identical over 7 bases. Germline V CDR1 and CDR2: SGHAT, FQNNGV. The J segment lost 2 bases and the V segment lost 1 base, leaving 5 bases of the junction unmatched. The CDR3 contains 15 residues. CDR3 sequence: CASSLAGQPPYEQYF. CDR3 sequence (DNA): TGTGCCAGCAGCTTAGCGGGACAGCCTCCCTACGAGCAGTACTTC.

Here the CDR3 reads CAWSVQDDTEAFF. CDR3 coding DNA: TGTGCCTGGAGTGTACAGGACGACACTGAAGCTTTCTTT. The V call is TRBV30, the J call TRBJ1-1; D possibly corresponds to TRBD1 (5 bases). The ends were cut back, 0 bases at V and 3 bases at J, with 8 bases in the middle. The CDR3 runs 13 residues. Per germline, CDR1 GTSNPN and CDR2 SVGIG (reference sequence).

V and J are TRBV4-1 and TRBJ1-1; tentative D call: TRBD1 (6 bases). The CDR3 runs 17 residues. Germline loops: CDR1 MGHRA, CDR2 YSYEKL. Trimming shortened V by 0 bases and J by 2 bases, and 16 bases separated the two germline ends. In DNA form, the CDR3 reads TGCGCCAGCAGCCAAGAGGGGGGGCGGGGCAGAAACACTGAAGCTTTCTTT. The encoded protein is CASSQEGGRGRNTEAFF.

The chain combines TRBV5-1 with TRBJ2-6; possibly TRBD2 for D (7 bases). The CDR3 is made up of 15 amino acids. V lost 5 bases, J lost 4 bases, and 13 bases lay in between. Germline CDR1 and CDR2: SGHRS and YFSETQ. The CDR3 nucleotides read TGCGCCAGCAGGGGGCGGGGGCCCGGGGCCAACGTCCTGACTTTC. Residues: CASRGRGPGANVLTF.

The V gene is TRBV2, the J gene TRBJ2-1; perhaps TRBD2 as D (5 bases). Deletions cut 1 base from V and 12 bases from J, with 13 bases between. This CDR3 has 13 residues. Per germline, CDR1 SNHLY and CDR2 FYNNEI. CDR3 sequence: CASSEDWIRGQFF. Here the CDR3 DNA reads TGTGCCAGCAGTGAAGATTGGATCCGGGGGCAGTTCTTC.

This clone was counted a few times. The rearrangement uses TRBV30 and TRBJ1-2; unclear D gene. The germline CDR1 and CDR2 sequences are GTSNPN and SVGIG (reference sequence). CDR3 length: 11 amino acids. V lost 0 bases to trimming and J lost 14 bases, with 13 bases between them. This CDR3 reads CAWSVSAGRTF. The CDR3 coding sequence is TGTGCCTGGAGTGTCTCCGCAGGCCGAACCTTC.

The chain couples TRBV5-1 to TRBJ2-5; 11 nucleotides agree with TRBD2. J was trimmed by 1 base and V by 6 bases; bases with no gene match: 5. This CDR3 has 15 amino acids. Germline CDR1 and CDR2: SGHRS and YFSETQ. The CDR3 nucleotides are TGCGCCAGCATGCCGACTAGCGGGGTCCAAGAGACCCAGTACTTC. Translating it yields CASMPTSGVQETQYF.

The chain combines TRBV7-9 with TRBJ2-5; 8 bases are a match to TRBD2. This CDR3 contains 14 residues. V dropped 5 bases and J dropped 5; count of bases not matched to a gene: 7. The V gene's germline CDR1 is SEHNR and CDR2 FQNEAQ (reference sequence). The CDR3 nucleotides read TGTGCCAGCAGCCCCGGGGGGGGCTGGGAGACCCAGTACTTC. Translating it yields CASSPGGGWETQYF.

The chain joins TRBV3-1 (or the pseudogene TRBV3-2) to TRBJ2-1; D call uncertain. V lost 0 bases and J 12 bases, leaving 12 bases between the germline ends. Germline CDR1 reads LGHDT; CDR2 reads YNNKEL (reference sequence). CDR3 length: 13 amino acids. Here the CDR3 reads CASSQEAGKVQFF. In nucleotides, the CDR3 is TGTGCCAGCAGCCAAGAAGCAGGAAAAGTGCAGTTCTTC.

The CDR3 sequence: CASSYSAGNYGYTF. The CDR3 DNA sequence: TGTGCCAGCAGTTACTCTGCCGGGAACTATGGCTACACCTTC. The rearrangement joins TRBV6-2 or TRBV6-3 to TRBJ1-2; D is ambiguous. V was cut by 0 bases and J by 2 bases, with 7 bases left in between. This CDR3 is 14 amino acids long. Germline CDR1 and CDR2: MNHEY and SVGEGT.

CDR3 sequence (DNA): TGTGCCAGCAACAAGCGGACAGGGTTGGGCACTGAAGCTTTCTTT. Residues: CASNKRTGLGTEAFF. The chain combines TRBV6-5 with TRBJ1-1, with TRBD1 matching over 8 bases. CDR3 length equals 15 residues. J was trimmed by 4 bases and V by 7 bases; bases with no gene match: 11. The germline gives CDR1 MNHEY, CDR2 SVGAGI.

V gene TRBV10-1 combines with J gene TRBJ2-3, with D possibly matching TRBD2 (6 bases). V was pared by 6 bases and J by 2 bases, with 9 bases between. The CDR3 sequence is 13 residues long. CDR1 is WNHNN and CDR2 is SYGVQD in the germline V gene (reference sequence). CDR3 in DNA: TGCGCCAGCAGCGGCGGGGACACAGATACGCAGTATTTT. Amino acid sequence: CASSGGDTDTQYF.

The chain couples TRBV3-1 (or the pseudogene TRBV3-2) to TRBJ2-1, with TRBD2 matching 8 bases. The germline V gene encodes CDR1 LGHDT and CDR2 YNNKEL (reference sequence). Losses at the gene ends were 4 bases for V and 1 base for J; bases not matched to a gene: 0. The CDR3 covers 14 residues. The CDR3 nucleotides read TGTGCCAGCAGCCTAGCGGGGTCCTACAATGAGCAGTTCTTC. Encoded protein: CASSLAGSYNEQFF.

CDR3 residues: CASSLEFRLAGATDTQYF. The CDR3 region has the DNA TGTGCCAGCAGCTTAGAATTTAGGCTAGCGGGGGCCACAGATACGCAGTATTTT. The gene calls are TRBV11-3 and TRBJ2-3; the match to TRBD2 covers 10 bases. Germline loops: CDR1 SGHNT, CDR2 YENEEA. V trimming: 0 bases; J trimming: 2 bases; junction bases outside the gene matches: 8. The CDR3 totals 18 residues.

The genes are TRBV25-1 and TRBJ2-1; D is ambiguous. This CDR3 region has 13 residues. The V gene's germline CDR1 is MGHDK and CDR2 SYGVNS. The V end lost 4 bases, the J end lost 7 bases, and 11 bases lay between the germline ends. The CDR3 spells CASSVRRGNEQFF. As DNA, the CDR3 is TGTGCCAGCAGTGTGAGGAGAGGAAATGAGCAGTTCTTC. Drawing the rest from reference TRBV25-1 and TRBJ2-1, the complete variable domain is EADIYQTPRYLVIGTGKKITLECSQTMGHDKMYWYQQDPGMELHLIHYSYGVNSTEKGDLSSESTVSRIRTEHFPLTLESARPSHTSQYLCASSVRRGNEQFFGPGTRLTVL.

V and J are TRBV6-6 and TRBJ1-5, with D tentatively TRBD1 (6 bases). The CDR3 totals 15 residues. Trimming removed 6 bases from V and 4 bases from J, with 16 bases in between. Germline V CDR1 and CDR2: MNHNY, SVGAGI (reference sequence). CDR3 DNA sequence: TGTGCCAGCAGCTTGGGTACAGGGAATAATCAGCCCCAGCATTTT. Translating it yields CASSLGTGNNQPQHF.

The genes are TRBV3-1 (or the pseudogene TRBV3-2) and TRBJ1-1; tentative D call: TRBD1 (5 bases). Germline V CDR1 and CDR2: LGHDT, YNNKEL (reference sequence). The CDR3 spans 14 residues. Deletions cut 4 bases from V and 3 bases from J, with 12 bases between. This CDR3 is CASSPGGVDTEAFF. The CDR3, as DNA: TGTGCCAGCAGCCCGGGGGGGGTCGACACTGAAGCTTTCTTT.

This clone was seen a few times. V usage is TRBV7-9 and J usage is TRBJ1-2; TRBD1 might be the D (6 bases). The CDR3 consists of 13 residues. Deletions cut 2 bases from V and 6 bases from J, with 10 bases between. The germline V gene encodes CDR1 SEHNR and CDR2 FQNEAQ (reference sequence). Here the CDR3 reads CASSLQGTDGYTF. The CDR3 coding sequence is TGTGCCAGCAGCTTACAGGGGACGGATGGCTACACCTTC.

The chain links TRBV5-1 to TRBJ2-3; possible D gene TRBD2, 6 bases. Germline V gene data show CDR1 as SGHRS and CDR2 as YFSETQ. V was clipped by 1 base and J by 3 bases, with 12 bases between them. The CDR3 totals 15 residues. This chain's CDR3 is CASSLNGGVTDTQYF. The CDR3 nucleotides read TGCGCCAGCAGCTTGAACGGCGGGGTGACAGATACGCAGTATTTT.

The CDR3 is CASSYSAGNGYTF. Written as DNA, the CDR3 is TGTGCCAGCAGTTACAGTGCGGGGAACGGCTACACCTTC. The J gene is TRBJ1-2, the V gene TRBV6-5, with no clear D. Germline CDR1 reads MNHEY; CDR2 reads SVGAGI. The V gene lost 2 bases and the J gene lost 8 bases, with 12 bases spanning the gap. The CDR3 loop spans 13 amino acids.

This rearrangement joins TRBV6-6 to TRBJ1-2; 7 nucleotides line up with TRBD1. Germline V lookup: CDR1 MNHNY, CDR2 SVGAGI (reference sequence). The trim removed 2 bases at V and 9 bases at J, leaving 12 bases unmatched. The CDR3 totals 15 residues. In DNA, the CDR3 is TGTGCCAGCAGTTACAGGGGTACAGGGGAATTGCGCTACACCTTC. Translation: CASSYRGTGELRYTF.

The chain is built from TRBV2 and TRBJ2-7, with a possible D match to TRBD2 (5 bases). CDR1 and CDR2 (germline): SNHLY, FYNNEI. The V end lost 6 bases, the J end lost 8 bases, and 14 bases lay between the germline ends. The length of the CDR3 is 12 residues. The CDR3 loop reads CASRGEGDKQYF. The DNA for the CDR3 is TGTGCCAGCAGGGGAGAGGGAGACAAGCAGTACTTC.

This clone occurred once. In DNA, the CDR3 is TGTGCCTGGGGACAGAGGAATTCACCCCTCCACTTT. This encodes CAWGQRNSPLHF. The chain joins TRBV30 to TRBJ1-6; TRBD1 might be the D (6 bases). The CDR3 spans 12 residues. V was pared by 5 bases and J by 7 bases, with 9 bases between. In germline, CDR1 is GTSNPN, CDR2 SVGIG (reference sequence).

V is TRBV5-1 and J is TRBJ2-1, with TRBD1 identical over 11 bases. Germline CDR1 is SGHRS and CDR2 is YFSETQ. The CDR3 contains 14 residues. Trimming cost V 5 bases and J 8 bases; bases outside gene matches: 6. The CDR3 DNA reads as TGCGCCAGCAGTGTTGGACAGGGGGCTTATGAGCAGTTCTTC. Its protein product is CASSVGQGAYEQFF.